The rows below give T cell receptor beta chains drawn from one sample of a study of blood T cells in healthy people across ages. A single record per CDR3 protein comes from TCRdb applying MiXCR to the 5' RACE reads. This table holds 1 million or so distinct CDR3 sequences, around 25% found once. Separately, the same data were catalogued under a study of T cells of mothers and their children.

The sequenced sample consisted of blood. The receptors were gathered from a girl aged 2-9 years in good health. The CDR3 runs from the conserved cysteine through the conserved F or W. Each record gives: V gene, D gene, CDR3 protein. The D gene is left open where the match is weak.

TRBV20-1,NA,CSAIRETGRVYGYTF
TRBV27,NA,CASSSGGWSPYNEQFF
TRBV29-1,NA,CSVVLLSYEQYF
TRBV4-1,NA,CASSQDAGGELFF
TRBV7-2,TRBD2,CASSPGGRGTDTQYF
TRBV7-3,NA,CASSLQNRETQYF
TRBV10-3,TRBD2,CAIRSGTGNYEQYF
TRBV18,TRBD1,CASSLGTGKSSGANVLTF
TRBV7-6,NA,CASRAPGTETQYF
TRBV20-1,TRBD1,CSAAAAGQGNGYTF
TRBV19,NA,CASSIDGGDEQFF
TRBV4-2,NA,CASSREEGRVNTGELFF
TRBV7-9,NA,CASSTGQDPNYGYTF
TRBV5-1,NA,CASSFETAYSEQFF
TRBV7-6,NA,CASSLNRQGIVETQYF
TRBV2,NA,CASSKTRVGDNEQFF
TRBV6-5,NA,CASRDRSGANVLTF
TRBV29-1,NA,CSAGKTAWRGEQYF